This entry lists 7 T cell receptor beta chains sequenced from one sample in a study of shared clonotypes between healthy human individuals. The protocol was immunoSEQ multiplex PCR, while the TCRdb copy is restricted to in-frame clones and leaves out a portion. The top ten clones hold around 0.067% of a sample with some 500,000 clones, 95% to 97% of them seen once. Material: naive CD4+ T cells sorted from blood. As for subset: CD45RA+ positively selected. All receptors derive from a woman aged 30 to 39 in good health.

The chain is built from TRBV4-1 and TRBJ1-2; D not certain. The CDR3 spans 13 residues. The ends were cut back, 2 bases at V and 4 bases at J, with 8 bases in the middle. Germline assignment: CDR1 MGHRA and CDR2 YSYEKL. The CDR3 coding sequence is TGCGCCAGCAGCCAACCGAGGGCCTATGGCTACACCTTC. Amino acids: CASSQPRAYGYTF.

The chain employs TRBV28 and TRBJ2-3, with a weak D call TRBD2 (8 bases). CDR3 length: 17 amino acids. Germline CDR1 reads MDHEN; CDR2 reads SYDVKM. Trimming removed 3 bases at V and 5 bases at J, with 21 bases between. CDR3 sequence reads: CASSFLGQREYVDTQYF. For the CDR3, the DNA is TGTGCCAGCAGTTTCTTGGGACAGCGGGAGTACGTAGATACGCAGTATTTT.

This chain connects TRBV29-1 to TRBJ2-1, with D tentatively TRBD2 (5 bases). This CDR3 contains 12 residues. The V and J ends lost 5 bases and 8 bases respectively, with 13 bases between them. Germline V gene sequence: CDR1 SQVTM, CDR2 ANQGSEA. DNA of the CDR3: TGCAGCGTTCGTATACCGGGATATGAGCAGTTCTTC. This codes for CSVRIPGYEQFF.

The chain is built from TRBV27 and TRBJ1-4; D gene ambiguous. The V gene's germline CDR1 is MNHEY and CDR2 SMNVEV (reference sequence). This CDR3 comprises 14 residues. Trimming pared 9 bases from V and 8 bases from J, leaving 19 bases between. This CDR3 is CARRKVLPWEKLFF. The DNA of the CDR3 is TGTGCCAGACGTAAGGTTCTCCCTTGGGAAAAACTGTTTTTT.

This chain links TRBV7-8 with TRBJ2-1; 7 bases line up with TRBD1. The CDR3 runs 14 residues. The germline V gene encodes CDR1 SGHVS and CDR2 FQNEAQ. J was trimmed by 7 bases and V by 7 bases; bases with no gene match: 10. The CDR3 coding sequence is TGTGCCAGCACCCGCCGGGACAGAGCGAATGAGCAGTTCTTC. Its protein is CASTRRDRANEQFF.

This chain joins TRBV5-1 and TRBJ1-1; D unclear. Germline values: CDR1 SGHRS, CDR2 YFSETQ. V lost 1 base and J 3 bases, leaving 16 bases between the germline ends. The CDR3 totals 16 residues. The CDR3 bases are TGCGCCAGCAGCTTGATAGGGTCGGGTGGGGACACTGAAGCTTTCTTT. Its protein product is CASSLIGSGGDTEAFF.

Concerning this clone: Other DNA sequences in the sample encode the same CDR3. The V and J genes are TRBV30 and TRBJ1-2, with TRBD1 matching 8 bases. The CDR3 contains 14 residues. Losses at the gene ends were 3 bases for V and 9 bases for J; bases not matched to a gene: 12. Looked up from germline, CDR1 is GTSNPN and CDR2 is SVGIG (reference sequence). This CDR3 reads CAWSVGTHRGSYTF. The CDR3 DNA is TGTGCCTGGAGCGTAGGTACACACAGGGGGAGCTACACCTTC.